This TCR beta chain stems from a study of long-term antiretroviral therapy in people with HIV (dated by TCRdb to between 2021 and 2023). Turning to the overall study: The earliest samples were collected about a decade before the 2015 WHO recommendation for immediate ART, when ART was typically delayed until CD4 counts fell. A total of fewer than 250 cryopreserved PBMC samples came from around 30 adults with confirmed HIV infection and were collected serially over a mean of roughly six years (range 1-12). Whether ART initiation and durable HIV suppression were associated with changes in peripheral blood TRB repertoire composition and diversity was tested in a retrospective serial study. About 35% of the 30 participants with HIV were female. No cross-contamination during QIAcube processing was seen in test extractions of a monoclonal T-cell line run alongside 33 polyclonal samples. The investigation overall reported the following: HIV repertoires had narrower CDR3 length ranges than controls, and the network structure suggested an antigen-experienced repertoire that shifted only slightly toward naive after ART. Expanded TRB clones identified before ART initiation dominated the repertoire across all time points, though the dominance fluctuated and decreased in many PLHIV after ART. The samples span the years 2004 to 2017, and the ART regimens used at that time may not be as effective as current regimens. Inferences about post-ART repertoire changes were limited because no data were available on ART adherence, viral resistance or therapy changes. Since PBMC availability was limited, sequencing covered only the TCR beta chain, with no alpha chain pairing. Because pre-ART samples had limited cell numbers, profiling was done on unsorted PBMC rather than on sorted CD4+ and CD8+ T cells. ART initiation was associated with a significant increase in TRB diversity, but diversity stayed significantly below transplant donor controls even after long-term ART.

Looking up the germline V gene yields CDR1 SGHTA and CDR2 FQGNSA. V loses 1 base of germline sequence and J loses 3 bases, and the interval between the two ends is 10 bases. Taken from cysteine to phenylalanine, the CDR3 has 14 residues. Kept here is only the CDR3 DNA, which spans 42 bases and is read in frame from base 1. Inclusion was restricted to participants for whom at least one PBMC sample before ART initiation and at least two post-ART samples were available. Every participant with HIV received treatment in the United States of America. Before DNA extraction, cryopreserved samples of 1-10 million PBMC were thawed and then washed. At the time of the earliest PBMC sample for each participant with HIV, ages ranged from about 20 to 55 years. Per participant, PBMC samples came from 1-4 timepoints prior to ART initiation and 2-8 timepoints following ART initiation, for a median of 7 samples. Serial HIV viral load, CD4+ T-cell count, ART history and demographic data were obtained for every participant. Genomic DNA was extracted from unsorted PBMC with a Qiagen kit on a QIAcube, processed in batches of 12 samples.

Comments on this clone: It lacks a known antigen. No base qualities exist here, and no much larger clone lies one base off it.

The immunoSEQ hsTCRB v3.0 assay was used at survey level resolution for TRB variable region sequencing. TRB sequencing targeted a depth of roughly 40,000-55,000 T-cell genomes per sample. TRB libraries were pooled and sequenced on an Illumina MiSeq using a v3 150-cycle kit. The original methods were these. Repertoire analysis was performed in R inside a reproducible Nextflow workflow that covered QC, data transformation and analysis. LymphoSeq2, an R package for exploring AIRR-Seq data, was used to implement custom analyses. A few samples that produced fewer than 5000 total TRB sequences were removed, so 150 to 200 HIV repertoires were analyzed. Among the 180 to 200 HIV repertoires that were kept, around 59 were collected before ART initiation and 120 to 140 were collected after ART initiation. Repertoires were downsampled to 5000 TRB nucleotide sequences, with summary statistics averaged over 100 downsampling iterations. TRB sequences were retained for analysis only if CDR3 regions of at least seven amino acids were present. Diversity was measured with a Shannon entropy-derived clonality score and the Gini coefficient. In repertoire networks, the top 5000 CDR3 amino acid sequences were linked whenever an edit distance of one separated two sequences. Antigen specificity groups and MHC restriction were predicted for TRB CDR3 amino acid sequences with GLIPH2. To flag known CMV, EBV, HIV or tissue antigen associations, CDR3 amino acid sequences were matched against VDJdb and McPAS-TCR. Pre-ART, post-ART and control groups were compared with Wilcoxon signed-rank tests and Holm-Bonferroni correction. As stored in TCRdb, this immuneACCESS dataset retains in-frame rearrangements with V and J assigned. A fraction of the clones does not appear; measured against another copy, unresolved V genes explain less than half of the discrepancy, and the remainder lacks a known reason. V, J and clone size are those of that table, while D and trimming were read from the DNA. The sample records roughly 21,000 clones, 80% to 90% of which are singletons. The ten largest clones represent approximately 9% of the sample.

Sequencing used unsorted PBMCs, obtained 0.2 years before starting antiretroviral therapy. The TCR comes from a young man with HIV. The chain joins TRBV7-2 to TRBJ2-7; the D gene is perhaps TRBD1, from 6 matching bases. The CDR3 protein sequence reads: CASSLVATGYEQYF. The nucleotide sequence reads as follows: TGTGCCAGCAGCTTAGTAGCGACAGGCTACGAGCAGTACTTC.